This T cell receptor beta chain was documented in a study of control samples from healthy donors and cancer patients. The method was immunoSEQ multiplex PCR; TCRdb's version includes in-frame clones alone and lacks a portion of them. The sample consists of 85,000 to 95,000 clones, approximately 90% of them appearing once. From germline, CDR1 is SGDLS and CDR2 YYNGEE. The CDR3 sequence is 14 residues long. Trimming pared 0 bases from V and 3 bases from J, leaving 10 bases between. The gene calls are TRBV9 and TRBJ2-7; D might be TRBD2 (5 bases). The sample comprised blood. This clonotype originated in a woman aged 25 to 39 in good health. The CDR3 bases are TGTGCCAGCAGCGTAGCAGCGGAGAACTACGAGCAGTACTTC. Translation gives CASSVAAENYEQYF.